This T cell receptor (beta chain) was sequenced in a study of tissue T cells after allogeneic stem cell transplantation. Regarding time point: mouse harvest day 7 after allogeneic transplant. Mouse grafts combined 10^7 T-cell-depleted bone marrow cells with 10^6 splenic CD5+ T cells. A few counts support this clone. Gene names denote mouse genes. The missing CDR3 end, 1 residue past where the read stops, is filled in from the germline J gene. The table came from immunoSEQ multiplex PCR; TCRdb's copy has only in-frame clones and leaves some out. The table shows 8,500 to 9,500 clones, with over 40% occurring only once. V was shortened by 1 base and J by 4 bases, with 5 bases between the two germline ends. Germline V CDR1 and CDR2: LGHNA, YNLKQL (reference sequence). The CDR3 is 13 residues long.

The V gene is TRBV5, the J gene TRBJ2-1, with no clear D. The clonotype comes from a female BALB/c mouse given C57BL/6 T cells with graft-versus-host disease after an allogeneic hematopoietic cell transplant. Sample: gut tissue. CDR3: CASSQARYAEQFF. The sequenced part of the CDR3 DNA is TGTGCCAGCAGCCAAGCCAGGTATGCTGAGCAGTTC.